Below, 23 T cell receptor beta chains from the same sample are listed, as sequenced in a study of T cell responses to AZD1222 COVID-19 vaccine. Clones were sequenced by immunoSEQ multiplex PCR, and TCRdb holds only the in-frame ones, with some missing. The repertoire includes around 120,000 clones, roughly 91% of them detected once, and around 7.1% sits in the top ten. Source: peripheral blood, taken 28 days after the second AZD1222 dose. The receptors shown here come from an adult who received the AZD1222 COVID-19 vaccine.

V is TRBV5-5 and J is TRBJ2-3; D is unclear. Germline V lookup: CDR1 SGHKS, CDR2 YYEKEE (reference sequence). Trimming took off 4 bases at V and 4 bases at J, with 16 bases between the two ends. The CDR3 length is 15 residues. The CDR3 reads CASSPEWVGPDTQYF. In DNA form, the CDR3 reads TGTGCCAGCAGCCCGGAGTGGGTCGGGCCAGATACGCAGTATTTT.

The chain combines TRBV28 with TRBJ1-5; 11 bases match TRBD1. With 6 bases clipped from V and 3 bases from J, the junction kept 7 bases outside the gene matches. The germline V gene has CDR1 MDHEN and CDR2 SYDVKM. The CDR3 has 16 residues. This CDR3 is CASSGQGAEVNQPQHF. CDR3 sequence (DNA): TGTGCCAGCAGCGGACAGGGGGCGGAGGTCAATCAGCCCCAGCATTTT.

This clone was detected only once. The V and J genes are TRBV3-1 (or the pseudogene TRBV3-2) and TRBJ2-7; possible D gene TRBD2, 5 bases. Trimming pared 1 base from V and 4 bases from J, leaving 11 bases between. The CDR3 has 14 residues. From germline, CDR1 is LGHDT and CDR2 YNNKEL (reference sequence). CDR3 sequence reads: CASSQGRRSYEQYF. In nucleotides, the CDR3 is TGTGCCAGCAGCCAAGGGAGGAGATCATACGAGCAGTACTTC.

The gene calls are TRBV7-6 and TRBJ2-1, with 10 bases aligning to TRBD2. The length of the CDR3 is 16 residues. The V gene end was trimmed by 5 bases and the J gene end by 1 base; junction bases not matched to a gene: 5. Per germline, CDR1 SGHVS and CDR2 FNYEAQ. The chain's CDR3 is CASSLRTSGSYNEQFF. As DNA, the CDR3 is TGTGCCAGCAGCCTTAGGACTAGCGGTTCCTACAATGAGCAGTTCTTC.

This sequence joins TRBV6-5 and TRBJ1-3; D not resolved. Trimming stripped 8 bases from V and 4 bases from J, with 9 bases between. There are 12 residues in the CDR3. The germline gives CDR1 MNHEY, CDR2 SVGAGI. CDR3 residues: CASSWIGNTIYF. CDR3 bases: TGTGCCAGCTCCTGGATCGGAAACACCATATATTTT.

The chain combines TRBV19 with TRBJ1-5; D gene ambiguous. The CDR3 extends over 14 amino acids. V lost 0 bases and J 0 bases, leaving 3 bases between the germline ends. Looked up from germline, CDR1 is LNHDA and CDR2 is SQIVND (reference sequence). This CDR3 is CASSIEDSNQPQHF. The CDR3 coding sequence is TGTGCCAGTAGTATAGAGGATAGCAATCAGCCCCAGCATTTT.

This clone was detected only a few times. The genes are TRBV30 and TRBJ1-2, with 8 bases fitting TRBD1. J gave up 4 bases and V 0 bases, and 4 bases lay outside the gene matches. Germline V CDR1 and CDR2: GTSNPN, SVGIG (reference sequence). This CDR3 spans 14 amino acids. The CDR3 DNA follows: TGTGCCTGGAGTGTGGCAGGGGGCCCCTATGGCTACACCTTC. This codes for CAWSVAGGPYGYTF.

The genes are TRBV7-2 and TRBJ2-7; 11 bases map to TRBD2. This CDR3 is built from 17 residues. With V trimmed by 7 bases and J by 6 bases, 17 bases remained unmatched. Germline V lookup: CDR1 SGHTA, CDR2 FQGNSA. Here the CDR3 reads CASNKKTLLAGGTEQYF. CDR3 sequence (DNA): TGTGCCAGCAACAAAAAAACCCTCCTAGCGGGAGGAACCGAGCAGTACTTC.

The genes are TRBV15 and TRBJ2-7; the D gene could be TRBD1 or TRBD2 (5 bases each). The V end lost 3 bases, the J end lost 1 base, and 10 bases lay between the germline ends. The CDR3 runs to 14 residues. Germline V CDR1 and CDR2: LNHNV, YYDKDF (reference sequence). The CDR3 protein is CATSSLEGSYEQYF. CDR3 DNA: TGTGCCACCAGCAGCCTCGAGGGGTCCTACGAGCAGTACTTC. Drawing the rest from reference TRBV15 and TRBJ2-7, the complete variable domain is DAMVIQNPRYQVTQFGKPVTLSCSQTLNHNVMYWYQQKSSQAPKLLFHYYDKDFNNEADTPDNFQSRRPNTSFCFLDIRSPGLGDTAMYLCATSSLEGSYEQYFGPGTRLTVT.

The gene calls are TRBV5-1 and TRBJ1-6; D possibly corresponds to TRBD1 (5 bases). Per germline, CDR1 SGHRS and CDR2 YFSETQ. The CDR3 is 15 residues long. The V and J ends lost 4 bases and 6 bases respectively, with 14 bases between them. This CDR3 reads CASSLQEGPNSPLHF. In DNA form, the CDR3 reads TGCGCCAGCAGCCTGCAGGAGGGGCCTAATTCACCCCTCCACTTT.

This clone has a single count. The chain joins TRBV29-1 to TRBJ1-1; TRBD1 is a possible D gene (6 bases). This CDR3 has 13 amino acids. V dropped 3 bases and J dropped 1 base, with 9 bases sitting between them. The V gene's germline CDR1 is SQVTM and CDR2 ANQGSEA. Here the CDR3 reads CSVDRGQNTEAFF. In DNA, the CDR3 is TGCAGCGTTGATAGGGGACAGAACACTGAAGCTTTCTTT.

The chain recombines TRBV3-1 (or the pseudogene TRBV3-2) with TRBJ2-5; D is unresolved. With 1 base removed from V and 2 bases from J, the gap between germline ends came to 5 bases. CDR1 and CDR2 (germline): LGHDT, YNNKEL (reference sequence). The CDR3 covers 13 residues. The CDR3 spells CASSQVWQETQYF. The CDR3 nucleotides are TGTGCCAGCAGCCAAGTTTGGCAAGAGACCCAGTACTTC.

The chain employs TRBV6-6 and TRBJ1-5; D is unclear. Trimming removed 5 bases from V and 4 bases from J, with 21 bases in between. Per the germline V gene, CDR1 is MNHNY and CDR2 is SVGAGI (reference sequence). The CDR3 length is 17 residues. The chain's CDR3 is CASSPARRVGINQPQHF. The CDR3 nucleotides are TGTGCCAGCAGTCCAGCTAGGAGGGTAGGGATTAATCAGCCCCAGCATTTT.

The chain has TRBV19 and TRBJ1-6; D unclear. This CDR3 has 12 residues. V was shortened by 4 bases and J by 7 bases, with 5 bases between the two germline ends. CDR1 LNHDA and CDR2 SQIVND come from the germline V gene (reference sequence). The CDR3 sequence is CASSRGNSPLHF. The CDR3 DNA reads TGTGCCAGTAGTAGAGGGAATTCACCCCTCCACTTT.

The chain joins TRBV7-2 to TRBJ2-2, with TRBD1 identical over 7 bases. Unmatched junction bases numbered 10, after V lost 5 bases and J lost 1 base. There are 17 residues in the CDR3. The germline gives CDR1 SGHTA, CDR2 FQGNSA. Here the CDR3 DNA reads TGTGCCAGCAGCAAACCACAGGGGACGAAGAACACCGGGGAGCTGTTTTTT. This encodes CASSKPQGTKNTGELFF.

The chain employs TRBV3-1 (or the pseudogene TRBV3-2) and TRBJ2-2; TRBD2 matches at 12 bases. Germline V gene data show CDR1 as LGHDT and CDR2 as YNNKEL (reference sequence). Losses at the gene ends were 4 bases for V and 4 bases for J; bases not matched to a gene: 4. CDR3 length: 16 amino acids. The CDR3 loop is CASSRGLAGGTGELFF. The CDR3 bases are TGTGCCAGCAGCCGGGGACTAGCGGGTGGCACCGGGGAGCTGTTTTTT.

The chain joins TRBV19 to TRBJ2-1; 10 bases agree with TRBD2. Germline V lookup: CDR1 LNHDA, CDR2 SQIVND (reference sequence). The J segment lost 6 bases and the V segment lost 6 bases, leaving 5 bases of the junction unmatched. The CDR3 is 14 amino acids. DNA of the CDR3: TGTGCCAGTAGCCTAGCGGGAGATCGCAATGAGCAGTTCTTC. It encodes CASSLAGDRNEQFF.

The rearrangement links TRBV11-3 to TRBJ2-1, with 9 bases fitting TRBD2. The CDR3 is 15 residues long. V was pared by 7 bases and J by 5 bases, with 9 bases of the junction left unmatched. Germline assignment: CDR1 SGHNT and CDR2 YENEEA. The chain's CDR3 is CASNRGAGGDNEQFF. The CDR3 region has the DNA TGTGCCAGCAACCGGGGGGCGGGAGGGGACAATGAGCAGTTCTTC.

This clone was seen only a few times. The rearrangement uses TRBV28 and TRBJ1-6; D is uncertain. CDR1 and CDR2 (germline): MDHEN, SYDVKM. This CDR3 has 13 residues. The CDR3 loop reads CASGVSYNSPLHF. As DNA, the CDR3 is TGTGCATCGGGTGTCTCCTATAATTCACCCCTCCACTTT. Based on the CDR3 plus reference TRBV28 and TRBJ1-6, the full variable domain is DVKVTQSSRYLVKRTGEKVFLECVQDMDHENMFWYRQDPGLGLRLIYFSYDVKMKEKGDIPEGYSVSREKKERFSLILESASTNQTSMYLCASGVSYNSPLHFGNGTRLTVT.

The chain carries TRBV27 and TRBJ2-7, with D perhaps matching TRBD1 (5 bases). There are 13 residues in the CDR3. Germline CDR1 is MNHEY and CDR2 is SMNVEV (reference sequence). With 2 bases removed from V and 4 bases from J, the gap between germline ends came to 9 bases. CDR3 loop: CASSLTGGYEQYF. Written as DNA, the CDR3 is TGTGCCAGCAGTTTAACAGGCGGTTACGAGCAGTACTTC.

The chain links TRBV21-1 to TRBJ2-2; no check of the table's D call, TRBD1, against the DNA was made. TRBV21-1 represents a pseudogene. This CDR3 is built from 18 residues. CDR3 in amino acids: CASNCFEQGVSNTGELFF. The DNA of the CDR3 is TGTGCCAGCAATTGCTTCGAACAGGGGGTGTCGAACACCGGGGAGCTGTTTTTT.

CDR3 loop: CASSAPISGPPHEQYF. Here the CDR3 DNA reads TGTGCCAGCAGTGCTCCCATAAGTGGCCCCCCCCACGAGCAGTACTTC. The chain couples TRBV6-1 to TRBJ2-7; unclear D gene. Deletions cut 4 bases from V and 5 bases from J, with 21 bases between. The length of the CDR3 is 16 residues. Germline V gene lookup returns CDR1 MNHNS and CDR2 SASEGT.

The chain is built from TRBV27 and TRBJ1-2, with 7 positions matching TRBD1. V shed 2 bases and J 0 bases; nucleotides not matched to a gene: 6. CDR1 and CDR2 from the germline V gene are MNHEY and SMNVEV (reference sequence). This CDR3 is 16 amino acids long. The CDR3 spells CASSLRGTVPNYGYTF. DNA for the CDR3: TGTGCCAGCAGTTTAAGGGGGACAGTTCCTAACTATGGCTACACCTTC.